This T cell receptor (beta chain) was retrieved from a study of control samples from healthy donors and cancer patients. Looked up from germline, CDR1 is MNHEY and CDR2 is SVGAGI. The V segment lost 6 bases and the J segment 2 bases; nucleotides outside the gene matches: 2. The CDR3 length is 13 residues. Here immunoSEQ multiplex PCR was the method, and the copy in TCRdb shows in-frame clones only, minus some. The sample lists 65,000 to 90,000 clones; about 89% were seen once. This clone was counted once. The sequencing input was blood. The source is a man over 45 in good health. The J gene is TRBJ2-3, the V gene TRBV6-5; the match to TRBD1 covers 7 bases. The CDR3 loop reads CASSDRATDTQYF. The CDR3 nucleotides read TGTGCCAGCAGCGACAGGGCCACAGATACGCAGTATTTT.